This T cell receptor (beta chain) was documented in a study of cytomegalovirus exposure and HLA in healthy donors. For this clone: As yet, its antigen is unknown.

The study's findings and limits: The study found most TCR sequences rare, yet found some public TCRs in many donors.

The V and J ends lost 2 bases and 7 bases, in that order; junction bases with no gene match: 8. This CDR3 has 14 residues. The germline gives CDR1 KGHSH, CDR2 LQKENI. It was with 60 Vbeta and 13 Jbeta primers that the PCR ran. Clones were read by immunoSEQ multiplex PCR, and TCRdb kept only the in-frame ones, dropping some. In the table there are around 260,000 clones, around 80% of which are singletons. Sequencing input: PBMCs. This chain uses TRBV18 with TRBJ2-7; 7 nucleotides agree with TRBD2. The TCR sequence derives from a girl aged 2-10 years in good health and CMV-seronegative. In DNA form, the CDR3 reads TGTGCCAGCTCACCAGCCCTCCTCGGGGGGGAGCAGTACTTC. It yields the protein CASSPALLGGEQYF.